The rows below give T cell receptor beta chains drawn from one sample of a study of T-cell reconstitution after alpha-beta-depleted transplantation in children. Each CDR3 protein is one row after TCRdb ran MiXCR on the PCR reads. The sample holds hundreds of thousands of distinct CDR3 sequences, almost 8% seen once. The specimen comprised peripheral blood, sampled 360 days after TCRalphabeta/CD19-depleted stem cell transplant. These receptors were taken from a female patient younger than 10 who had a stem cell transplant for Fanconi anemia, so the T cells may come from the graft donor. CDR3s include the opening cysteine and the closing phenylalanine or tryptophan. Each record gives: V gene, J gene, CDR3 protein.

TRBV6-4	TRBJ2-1	CASSDPGQHNEQFF
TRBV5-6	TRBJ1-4	CASAGPNEKLFF
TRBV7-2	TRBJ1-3	CASTMGGNTIYF
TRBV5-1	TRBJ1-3	CASSSTDRALNSGNTIYF
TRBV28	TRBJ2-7	CASRNTGTGTYEQYF
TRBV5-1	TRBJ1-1	CASSLRGRMTEAFF
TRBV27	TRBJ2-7	CASSLSVRGYEQYF
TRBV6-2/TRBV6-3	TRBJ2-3	CASSNLPGKGTDTQYF
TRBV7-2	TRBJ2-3	CASSLAGKADTQYF
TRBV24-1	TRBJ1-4	CATSDLLGEKLFF
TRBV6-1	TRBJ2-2	CASSPRGRQVNTGELFF
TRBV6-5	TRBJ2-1	CASSYGLAGVHEQFF
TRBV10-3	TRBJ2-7	CAISTGVYEQYF
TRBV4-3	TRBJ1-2	CASSTYETNYGYTF
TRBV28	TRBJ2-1	CASSVTSGGASFSEQFF
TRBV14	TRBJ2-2	CASSQSLVTPLATGELFF
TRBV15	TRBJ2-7	CATSRTRGYSYEQYF
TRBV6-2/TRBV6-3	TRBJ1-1	CASLTPQGMNTEAFF
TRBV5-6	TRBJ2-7	CASSLGAGYSYEQYF
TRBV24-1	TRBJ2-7	CATPSEQYF
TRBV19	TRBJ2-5	CASSRTSGGALQETQYF
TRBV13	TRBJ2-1	CASSLGLGAYSYNEQFF
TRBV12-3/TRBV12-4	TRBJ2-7	CASSSGQGSPYEQYF
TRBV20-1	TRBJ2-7	CSAGQGAYEQYF
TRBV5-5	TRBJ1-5	CASSGTGDTNQPQHF
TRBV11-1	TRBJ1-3	CASSTAVGQGASRRGNTIYF
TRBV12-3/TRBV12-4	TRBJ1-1	CASSLGQGIGNTEAFF
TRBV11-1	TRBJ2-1	CASSGLAAYNEQFF
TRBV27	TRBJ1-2	CASSTGHGYGYTF
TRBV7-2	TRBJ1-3	CASTSDRNSGNTIYF
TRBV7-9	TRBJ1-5	CASSLPGDQPQHF
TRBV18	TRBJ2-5	CASQRPGLAGEETQYF
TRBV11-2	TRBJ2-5	CASSKVPRSSGWETQYF
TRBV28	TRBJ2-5	CASSPTGDLAFKETQYF
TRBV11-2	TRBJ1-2	CASSLEIRTGPYTF
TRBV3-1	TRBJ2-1	CASSFRTSGGPNEQFF